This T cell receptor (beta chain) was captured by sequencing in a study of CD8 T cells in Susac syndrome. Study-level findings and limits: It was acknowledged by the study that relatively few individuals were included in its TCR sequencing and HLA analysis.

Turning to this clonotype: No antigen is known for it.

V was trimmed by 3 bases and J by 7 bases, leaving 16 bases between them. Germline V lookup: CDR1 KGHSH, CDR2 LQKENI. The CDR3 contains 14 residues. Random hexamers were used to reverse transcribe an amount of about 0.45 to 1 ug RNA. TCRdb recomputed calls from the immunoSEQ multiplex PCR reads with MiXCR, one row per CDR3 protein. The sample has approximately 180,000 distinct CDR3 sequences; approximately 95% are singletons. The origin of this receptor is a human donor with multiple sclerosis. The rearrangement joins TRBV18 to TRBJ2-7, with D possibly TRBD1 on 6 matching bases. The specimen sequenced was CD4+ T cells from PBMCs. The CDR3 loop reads CASSPSSPTGEQYF. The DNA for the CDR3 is TGTGCCAGCTCACCTTCCAGCCCCACAGGGGAGCAGTACTTC.